Presented here are 25 T cell receptor beta chains from one specimen sequenced in a study of shared clonotypes between healthy human individuals. Profiling relied on immunoSEQ multiplex PCR, and the TCRdb table lists in-frame clones only, not all of them. The table shows approximately 2.4 million clones, with nearly 97% occurring only once. The sequencing input was naive CD4+ T cells sorted from blood. Subset specified: CD45RA+ positively selected. These receptors were collected from a man younger than 35 in good health.

The rearrangement links TRBV9 to TRBJ2-3; D gene uncertain. The CDR3 is 15 amino acids. The germline V gene encodes CDR1 SGDLS and CDR2 YYNGEE. V lost 1 base to trimming and J lost 0 bases, with 9 bases between them. The CDR3 region is CASSVQATSTDTQYF. CDR3 DNA: TGTGCCAGCAGCGTACAGGCAACCAGCACAGATACGCAGTATTTT.

The chain combines TRBV5-4 with TRBJ2-2, with TRBD2 matching over 13 bases. The V gene end was trimmed by 3 bases and the J gene end by 7 bases; junction bases not matched to a gene: 9. From germline, CDR1 is SGHNT and CDR2 YYREEE (reference sequence). CDR3 length equals 17 residues. The CDR3: CASSWIGLAGASGELFF. In DNA form, the CDR3 reads TGTGCCAGCAGCTGGATCGGACTAGCGGGAGCGAGCGGGGAGCTGTTTTTT. The full variable domain, with the rest looked up from reference TRBV5-4 and TRBJ2-2, is ETGVTQSPTHLIKTRGQQVTLRCSSQSGHNTVSWYQQALGQGPQFIFQYYREEENGRGNFPPRFSGLQFPNYSSELNVNALELDDSALYLCASSWIGLAGASGELFFGEGSRLTVL.

The chain is built from TRBV7-9 and TRBJ2-7, with D tentatively TRBD1 (6 bases). This CDR3 has 14 residues. From germline, CDR1 is SEHNR and CDR2 FQNEAQ (reference sequence). V was pared by 5 bases and J by 3 bases, with 14 bases between. The CDR3 protein is CASSLGTPNYEQYF. The CDR3 DNA is TGTGCCAGCAGCCTAGGGACACCGAACTACGAGCAGTACTTC.

The rearrangement joins TRBV28 to TRBJ2-1; 9 nucleotides agree with TRBD1. Germline loops: CDR1 MDHEN, CDR2 SYDVKM. The CDR3 loop spans 15 amino acids. The trim removed 6 bases at V and 4 bases at J, leaving 7 bases unmatched. The CDR3, as DNA: TGTGCCAGCAGCCTTCCCGGACAGGGGTACAATGAGCAGTTCTTC. It encodes CASSLPGQGYNEQFF.

This chain connects TRBV7-2 to TRBJ2-7; unclear D gene. This CDR3 is 13 amino acids long. The ends were cut back, 1 base at V and 6 bases at J, with 10 bases in the middle. Germline CDR1 is SGHTA and CDR2 is FQGNSA. The CDR3 is CASSLGAPGEQYF. Here the CDR3 DNA reads TGTGCCAGCAGCTTAGGAGCGCCAGGCGAGCAGTACTTC.

V is TRBV10-3 and J is TRBJ2-5; D is uncertain. Looked up from germline, CDR1 is ENHRY and CDR2 is SYGVKD. V lost 2 bases and J 3 bases, leaving 16 bases between the germline ends. This CDR3 has 16 residues. CDR3 sequence: CAISESKGITEETQYF. The CDR3 DNA reads TGTGCCATCAGTGAGAGTAAGGGTATCACTGAAGAGACCCAGTACTTC.

J is TRBJ2-3 and V is TRBV5-1; no clear D gene. Trimming left V 0 bases short and J 2 bases short, with 7 bases between. From germline, CDR1 is SGHRS and CDR2 YFSETQ. This CDR3 region has 14 residues. CDR3 nucleotide sequence: TGCGCCAGCAGCTTGGAACTATACACAGATACGCAGTATTTT. Amino acid sequence: CASSLELYTDTQYF.

The J gene is TRBJ2-7, the V gene TRBV9; D possibly corresponds to TRBD2 (5 bases). The germline V gene encodes CDR1 SGDLS and CDR2 YYNGEE. V lost 0 bases and J lost 7, with 20 bases in between. This CDR3 has 16 residues. The CDR3 sequence is CASSVGSLDLTGEQYF. In nucleotides, the CDR3 is TGTGCCAGCAGCGTAGGATCACTAGATTTGACGGGTGAGCAGTACTTC.

V and J are TRBV11-1 and TRBJ1-1; possible D gene TRBD1, 5 bases. V was clipped by 5 bases and J by 10 bases, with 14 bases between them. Germline loops: CDR1 SGHAT, CDR2 FQDESV (reference sequence). This CDR3 comprises 12 residues. The CDR3 DNA reads TGTGCCAGCAGCGTCGGGACTCGACGAGCTTTCTTT. It codes for CASSVGTRRAFF.

The CDR3 here is CAGSEGSYTQYF. DNA for the CDR3: TGTGCCGGTTCCGAGGGATCGTATACGCAGTATTTT. The chain has TRBV6-1 and TRBJ2-3; the D gene is possibly TRBD2 (5 bases). CDR3 length: 12 residues. Trimming shortened V by 11 bases and J by 7 bases, and 16 bases separated the two germline ends. Germline V gene data show CDR1 as MNHNS and CDR2 as SASEGT.

The chain couples TRBV7-3 to TRBJ2-5, with D possibly matching TRBD2 (6 bases). The CDR3 totals 14 residues. V was shortened by 2 bases and J by 1 base, with 8 bases between the two germline ends. Germline V gene sequence: CDR1 SGHTA, CDR2 FQGTGA. In nucleotides, the CDR3 is TGTGCCAGCAGCTTAGGGGGGATCCAAGAGACCCAGTACTTC. Translation gives CASSLGGIQETQYF.

A word on this clone: At one end the junction does not follow the germline gene, possibly because of a read error. The V and J genes are TRBV6-5 and TRBJ2-7, with 7 nucleotides matching TRBD1. Germline CDR1 reads MNHEY; CDR2 reads SVGAGI. There are 15 residues in the CDR3. The CDR3 nucleotides read TGTGCCAGCAGTGACTCTTACAGGGGCAACTACGAGCAGTACTTC. This codes for CASSDSYRGNYEQYF.

This clone has just a few counts. Other DNA variants within this sample encode the same CDR3. The CDR3: CASSLRQDSYEQYF. CDR3 DNA sequence: TGCGCCAGCAGCTTGCGACAGGACTCCTACGAGCAGTACTTC. The rearrangement uses TRBV5-1 and TRBJ2-7; the D gene is possibly TRBD1 (6 bases). The V gene lost 1 base and the J gene lost 0 bases, with 8 bases spanning the gap. This CDR3 is 14 amino acids long. In germline, CDR1 is SGHRS, CDR2 YFSETQ.

This clone was detected only once. V gene TRBV6-4 combines with J gene TRBJ2-7; D gene uncertain. Trimming removed 6 bases from V and 0 bases from J, with 9 bases in between. The CDR3 loop spans 13 amino acids. The germline CDR1 and CDR2 sequences are MRHNA and SNTAGT. The CDR3 DNA is TGTGCCAGCAGCGAAAATCCCTCCTACGAGCAGTACTTC. It codes for CASSENPSYEQYF.

V usage is TRBV27 and J usage is TRBJ2-5; D is possibly TRBD1 or TRBD2 (6 bases each). Per germline, CDR1 MNHEY and CDR2 SMNVEV (reference sequence). This CDR3 has 14 residues. V lost 6 bases, J lost 1 base, and 12 bases lay in between. For the CDR3, the DNA is TGTGCCAGCAGAAAAGGGGGGCTCCAAGAGACCCAGTACTTC. This encodes CASRKGGLQETQYF.

This clone appeared a single time. J is TRBJ1-2 and V is TRBV5-1; 7 nucleotides agree with TRBD1. Germline values: CDR1 SGHRS, CDR2 YFSETQ. The CDR3 is 15 residues long. V dropped 6 bases and J dropped 3; count of bases not matched to a gene: 11. The CDR3 loop is CASIPTPDRDYGYTF. CDR3 nucleotides: TGCGCCAGCATCCCAACCCCAGACAGGGACTATGGCTACACCTTC. Combining the CDR3 with reference TRBV5-1 and TRBJ1-2 gives the whole variable domain KAGVTQTPRYLIKTRGQQVTLSCSPISGHRSVSWYQQTPGQGLQFLFEYFSETQRNKGNFPGRFSGRQFSNSRSEMNVSTLELGDSALYLCASIPTPDRDYGYTFGSGTRLTVV.

The chain carries TRBV5-4 and TRBJ2-1; TRBD1 matches at 7 bases. Germline V CDR1 and CDR2: SGHNT, YYREEE (reference sequence). After removal of 3 bases from V and 7 bases from J, the junction contained 7 bases not matched to a gene. This CDR3 is built from 14 residues. The CDR3 protein is CASSSPGGRNEQFF. The CDR3 DNA sequence: TGTGCCAGCAGCTCACCAGGGGGTAGGAATGAGCAGTTCTTC.

The rearrangement joins TRBV7-2 to TRBJ2-7; 7 bases fit TRBD2. From germline, CDR1 is SGHTA and CDR2 FQGNSA. This CDR3 is built from 13 residues. V lost 2 bases to trimming and J lost 11 bases; unmatched junction nucleotides: 9. The CDR3, as DNA: TGTGCCAGCAGCTTAAGGGCGGGAGTGGGGAAGTACTTC. Its translation: CASSLRAGVGKYF.

V usage is TRBV9 and J usage is TRBJ2-1; TRBD2 might be the D (6 bases). The germline V and J ends were trimmed by 0 bases and 3 bases, with 10 bases remaining between them. CDR1 is SGDLS and CDR2 is YYNGEE in the germline V gene. CDR3 length: 15 amino acids. The chain's CDR3 is CASSVAAGNYNEQFF. The CDR3, as DNA: TGTGCCAGCAGCGTAGCCGCGGGAAACTACAATGAGCAGTTCTTC.

V usage is TRBV2 and J usage is TRBJ2-7; D is perhaps TRBD1 or TRBD2 (5 bases each). The CDR3 spans 13 residues. Trimming pared 7 bases from V and 1 base from J, leaving 11 bases between. Per the germline V gene, CDR1 is SNHLY and CDR2 is FYNNEI. CDR3 sequence reads: CASKWDLSYEQYF. Written as DNA, the CDR3 is TGTGCCAGCAAATGGGACCTATCCTACGAGCAGTACTTC.

The chain combines TRBV13 with TRBJ2-3; no clear D. This CDR3 has 13 amino acids. Germline V gene data show CDR1 as PRHDT and CDR2 as FYEKMQ (reference sequence). V was pared by 5 bases and J by 3 bases, with 9 bases between. The CDR3: CASSPVRTDTQYF. The DNA for the CDR3 is TGTGCCAGCAGCCCCGTCCGTACAGATACGCAGTATTTT.

V is TRBV28 and J is TRBJ1-2; 8 nucleotides line up with TRBD1. V lost 4 bases, J lost 2 bases, and 6 bases stayed unmatched. CDR3 length equals 15 residues. Per germline, CDR1 MDHEN and CDR2 SYDVKM. The chain's CDR3 is CASSSPTGANYGYTF. DNA for the CDR3: TGTGCCAGCAGTTCCCCGACAGGGGCCAACTATGGCTACACCTTC.

As concerns this clone: Other DNA variants within this sample encode the same CDR3. The CDR3 protein is CASSVASGNTGELFF. The CDR3 DNA reads as TGCGCCAGCAGTGTGGCTAGCGGAAACACCGGGGAGCTGTTTTTT. The J gene is TRBJ2-2, the V gene TRBV10-1; 7 nucleotides agree with TRBD2. CDR3 length equals 15 residues. Germline CDR1 WNHNN, CDR2 SYGVQD (reference sequence). J gave up 2 bases and V 4 bases, and 4 bases lay outside the gene matches.

CDR3 region: CASSLALTGSGNTIYF. CDR3 nucleotides: TGTGCCAGCAGCTTAGCGCTGACGGGTTCTGGAAACACCATATATTTT. The rearrangement joins TRBV7-9 to TRBJ1-3; D is uncertain. This CDR3 contains 16 residues. Trimming shortened V by 0 bases and J by 1 base, and 10 bases separated the two germline ends. The germline V gene encodes CDR1 SEHNR and CDR2 FQNEAQ (reference sequence).

The J gene is TRBJ2-2, the V gene TRBV7-9; the match to TRBD2 covers 8 bases. Looked up from germline, CDR1 is SEHNR and CDR2 is FQNEAQ (reference sequence). The ends lost 3 bases at V and 0 bases at J; junction bases unmatched: 9. CDR3 length equals 18 residues. CDR3 bases: TGTGCCAGCAGCTTCTCCTCGACTAGCGTTTCGAACACCGGGGAGCTGTTTTTT. It codes for CASSFSSTSVSNTGELFF.